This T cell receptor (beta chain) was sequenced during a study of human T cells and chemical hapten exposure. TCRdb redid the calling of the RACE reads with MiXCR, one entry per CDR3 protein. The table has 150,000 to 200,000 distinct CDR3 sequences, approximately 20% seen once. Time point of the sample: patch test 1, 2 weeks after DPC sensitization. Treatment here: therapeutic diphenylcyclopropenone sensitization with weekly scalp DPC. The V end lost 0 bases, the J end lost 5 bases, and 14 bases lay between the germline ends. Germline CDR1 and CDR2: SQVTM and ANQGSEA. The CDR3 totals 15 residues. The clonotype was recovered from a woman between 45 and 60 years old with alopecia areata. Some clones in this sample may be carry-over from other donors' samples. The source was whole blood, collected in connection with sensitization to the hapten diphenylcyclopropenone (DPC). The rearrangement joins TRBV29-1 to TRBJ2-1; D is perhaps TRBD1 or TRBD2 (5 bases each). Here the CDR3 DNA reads TGCAGCGTTGAAGAGGGGGATAAACTTAACAATGAGCAGTTCTTC. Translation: CSVEEGDKLNNEQFF.